This TCR beta chain is from a study of CD8 T cells in Susac syndrome. Sequencing targeted TCR beta in T cells from blood (CD8+ and CD4+). The individuals used as controls were healthy donors who had been matched for both age and sex. Negative isolation yielded CD4+ and CD8+ T cells, and FACS enriched TEMRA cells. The CDR3 is 13 residues long. Germline assignment: CDR1 SNHLY and CDR2 FYNNEI. Trimming shortened V by 11 bases and J by 6 bases, and 17 bases separated the two germline ends. When the RNA was reverse transcribed, random hexamers were used with an input of 0.5 to 1 ug. Across 54 Vbeta and 13 Jbeta, TCR beta CDR3 was amplified with immunoSEQ multiplex PCR. TCRdb processed the immunoSEQ multiplex PCR reads anew with MiXCR; each CDR3 protein has one entry. The table shows some 180,000 distinct CDR3 sequences, with approximately 93% occurring only once.

Sequencing was done on a sample of CD4+ T cells from PBMCs. This chain uses TRBV2 with TRBJ1-5; D ambiguous. The clonotype originates from a human donor in good health. As DNA, the CDR3 is TGTGCCTCTCAGAGGGATCGTGGTCAGCCCCAGCATTTT. Translation gives CASQRDRGQPQHF.